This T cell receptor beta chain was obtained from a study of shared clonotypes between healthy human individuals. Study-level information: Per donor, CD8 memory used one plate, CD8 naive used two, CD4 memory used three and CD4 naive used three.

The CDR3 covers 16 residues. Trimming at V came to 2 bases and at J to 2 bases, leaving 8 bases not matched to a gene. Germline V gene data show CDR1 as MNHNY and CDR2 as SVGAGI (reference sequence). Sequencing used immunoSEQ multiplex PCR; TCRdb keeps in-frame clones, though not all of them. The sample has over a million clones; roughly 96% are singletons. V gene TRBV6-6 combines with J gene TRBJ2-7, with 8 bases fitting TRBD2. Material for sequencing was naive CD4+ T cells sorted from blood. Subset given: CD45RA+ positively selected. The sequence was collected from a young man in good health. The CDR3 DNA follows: TGTGCCAGCAGTTACATGCTCAGCGGGGGCCCCTACGAGCAGTACTTC. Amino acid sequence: CASSYMLSGGPYEQYF.